This T cell receptor (beta chain) was found in a study of cytomegalovirus exposure and HLA in healthy donors. General study points: About 87% or about 30% of the time was how often most TCR beta V segments were productive, according to an earlier analysis.

Points on this clone: The target antigen is unknown.

Primers for the PCR totalled 60 Vbeta and 13 Jbeta. In the original analysis: Later, tens of millions of unique TCR beta chains were counted in an analysis, and about 10 million of them were shared. TCRdb's copy holds only in-frame clones and misses some; the assay was immunoSEQ multiplex PCR. V and J calls and clone size are as listed in that table; D and trimming were resolved from the DNA. The data hold around 120,000 clones, with around 67% observed a single time. The V gene end was trimmed by 7 bases and the J gene end by 1 base; junction bases not matched to a gene: 9. The V gene's germline CDR1 is MDHEN and CDR2 SYDVKM. The CDR3 loop spans 15 amino acids.

The sequencing sample was made of PBMCs. V gene TRBV28 combines with J gene TRBJ2-5; 7 bases agree with TRBD2. This clonotype was sampled from a woman aged 35 to 49 in good health and CMV-seronegative. The DNA for the CDR3 is TGTGCCAGCAACTCCGGACTAGAAATCCAAGAGACCCAGTACTTC. Protein: CASNSGLEIQETQYF.